The 21 T cell receptor beta chains below all came from one sample that was sequenced in a study of blood T cell repertoires in COVID-19. Sequenced by immunoSEQ multiplex PCR; TCRdb stores in-frame clones only, minus some. The table includes 280,000 or so clones, about 83% detected once. Sequenced: PBMCs or T cells enriched from blood (not recorded which). The origin of the receptors is a woman aged 40 to 50 who had recovered from COVID-19.

The CDR3 coding sequence is TGCGCCAGCAGCCAAACTAGCGGCCCTAGCACAGATACGCAGTATTTT. Protein sequence: CASSQTSGPSTDTQYF. The rearrangement uses TRBV4-1 and TRBJ2-3, with 8 bases aligning to TRBD2. Germline V lookup: CDR1 MGHRA, CDR2 YSYEKL. Trimming took 2 bases from V and 0 from J; bases not matched to a gene: 4. This CDR3 has 16 residues.

The chain couples TRBV9 to TRBJ2-5, with D perhaps TRBD2 (5 bases). Trimming removed 3 bases from V and 1 base from J, with 10 bases in between. The CDR3 is 14 residues long. The V gene's germline CDR1 is SGDLS and CDR2 YYNGEE. The chain's CDR3 is CASSGGAVQETQYF. The CDR3 nucleotides read TGTGCCAGCAGCGGAGGAGCGGTCCAAGAGACCCAGTACTTC.

This clone was counted a single time. The genes are TRBV11-3 and TRBJ2-2, with a possible D match to TRBD1 (6 bases). This CDR3 has 14 amino acids. Trimming removed 8 bases from V and 2 bases from J, with 12 bases in between. Germline V lookup: CDR1 SGHNT, CDR2 YENEEA. The CDR3 region is CASRDTANTGELFF. The CDR3 DNA reads as TGTGCCAGCCGGGACACCGCCAACACCGGGGAGCTGTTTTTT.

The chain is built from TRBV18 and TRBJ2-7; D not certain. The V end was cut by 4 bases, the J end by 3 bases, with 16 bases between. The CDR3 has 15 amino acids. Looked up from germline, CDR1 is KGHSH and CDR2 is LQKENI. The CDR3 protein is CASSQLAAPYYEQYF. In DNA, the CDR3 is TGTGCCAGCTCACAGCTGGCGGCTCCCTACTACGAGCAGTACTTC.

V usage is TRBV7-2 and J usage is TRBJ1-3, with 10 bases that match TRBD1. From germline, CDR1 is SGHTA and CDR2 FQGNSA. CDR3 size: 15 residues. Losses at the gene ends were 1 base for V and 8 bases for J; bases not matched to a gene: 5. CDR3 region: CASSLVGQGFDTIYF. CDR3 DNA sequence: TGTGCCAGCAGCTTAGTGGGACAGGGGTTCGACACCATATATTTT.

This sequence joins TRBV6-1 and TRBJ2-6, with D possibly matching TRBD2 (5 bases). CDR1 and CDR2 from the germline V gene are MNHNS and SASEGT. The V gene lost 1 base and the J gene lost 0 bases, with 13 bases spanning the gap. The CDR3 consists of 18 residues. The CDR3 DNA reads TGTGCCAGCAGTGAAGTAAGTTGGGGAGCCTCTGGGGCCAACGTCCTGACTTTC. It is translated as CASSEVSWGASGANVLTF.

This clone was observed at least ten times. This chain links TRBV28 with TRBJ1-1; D is perhaps TRBD1 (5 bases). The CDR3 is 13 residues long. With 8 bases removed from V and 0 bases from J, the gap between germline ends came to 10 bases. From germline, CDR1 is MDHEN and CDR2 SYDVKM. The CDR3 protein is CASAGPLNTEAFF. Written as DNA, the CDR3 is TGTGCCAGCGCGGGGCCCCTGAACACTGAAGCTTTCTTT.

The rearrangement uses TRBV10-2 and TRBJ2-6; D possibly corresponds to TRBD1 (5 bases). Germline CDR1 reads WSHSY; CDR2 reads SAAADI. Trimming took off 5 bases at V and 8 bases at J, with 13 bases between the two ends. The CDR3 runs 14 residues. CDR3 amino acids: CASSYSQAPNVLTF. Written as DNA, the CDR3 is TGCGCCAGCAGTTACTCACAGGCGCCCAACGTCCTGACTTTC.

The rearrangement joins TRBV9 to TRBJ2-7; tentatively, D is TRBD2 (6 bases). The germline V and J ends were trimmed by 3 bases and 0 bases, with 10 bases remaining between them. The CDR3 runs to 14 residues. Germline loops: CDR1 SGDLS, CDR2 YYNGEE. This CDR3 reads CASSAQGLSYEQYF. CDR3 nucleotide sequence: TGTGCCAGCAGCGCCCAGGGACTCTCCTACGAGCAGTACTTC.

The V gene is TRBV28, the J gene TRBJ2-3; D is possibly TRBD2 (6 bases). CDR3 length: 14 amino acids. CDR1 and CDR2 from the germline V gene are MDHEN and SYDVKM. V dropped 8 bases and J dropped 4 bases, with 16 bases sitting between them. CDR3 loop: CASARGSRPDTQYF. Written as DNA, the CDR3 is TGTGCCAGCGCCCGGGGGAGTAGGCCAGATACGCAGTATTTT.

The chain uses TRBV24-1 and TRBJ2-1; 12 bases are a match to TRBD2. This CDR3 spans 20 amino acids. Trimming took 0 bases from V and 1 from J; bases not matched to a gene: 9. Germline V gives CDR1 KGHDR, CDR2 SFDVKD. CDR3 in DNA: TGTGCCACCAGTGATTTGTCGGGACAGGGGACTAGCGGGTCCTACAATGAGCAGTTCTTC. This translates into CATSDLSGQGTSGSYNEQFF.

The chain uses TRBV19 and TRBJ2-7, with TRBD1 matching over 7 bases. This CDR3 contains 13 residues. Looked up from germline, CDR1 is LNHDA and CDR2 is SQIVND (reference sequence). With 4 bases clipped from V and 5 bases from J, the junction kept 5 bases outside the gene matches. The CDR3 region has the DNA TGTGCCAGTAGTAGGGGAACAGGGGACGAGCAGTACTTC. This encodes CASSRGTGDEQYF.

This chain uses TRBV10-3 with TRBJ1-6, with TRBD1 matching 7 bases. With 6 bases clipped from V and 7 bases from J, the junction kept 3 bases outside the gene matches. The CDR3 runs to 13 residues. The germline gives CDR1 ENHRY, CDR2 SYGVKD. The CDR3, as DNA: TGTGCCATCAGCGGGACAGCAAATTCACCCCTCCACTTT. It is translated as CAISGTANSPLHF.

In nucleotides, the CDR3 is TGTGCCAGCAGCTCCGAGGGGGTGCCCACCGGGGAGCTGTTTTTT. This translates into CASSSEGVPTGELFF. V gene TRBV7-3 combines with J gene TRBJ2-2, with D possibly TRBD1 on 6 matching bases. The CDR3 extends over 15 amino acids. Trimming took 4 bases from V and 4 from J, leaving 13 bases between them. From germline, CDR1 is SGHTA and CDR2 FQGTGA.

This chain connects TRBV13 to TRBJ1-1, with 7 positions matching TRBD1. The length of the CDR3 is 14 residues. Germline V lookup: CDR1 PRHDT, CDR2 FYEKMQ (reference sequence). J was trimmed by 3 bases and V by 5 bases; bases with no gene match: 6. The CDR3 region has the DNA TGTGCCAGCAGCCCCGACAGGGTTCACACTGAAGCTTTCTTT. Residues: CASSPDRVHTEAFF.

The chain is built from TRBV6-5 and TRBJ2-5; 7 bases map to TRBD2. The CDR3 has 13 residues. Germline V gives CDR1 MNHEY, CDR2 SVGAGI. V dropped 7 bases and J dropped 5; count of bases not matched to a gene: 7. CDR3 residues: CASTRLAGETQYF. In nucleotides, the CDR3 is TGTGCCAGCACCCGACTAGCCGGCGAGACCCAGTACTTC.

This CDR3 is CASSFTSGTNTGELFF. The DNA of the CDR3 is TGCGCCAGCAGCTTCACTAGCGGGACAAACACCGGGGAGCTGTTTTTT. The gene calls are TRBV5-1 and TRBJ2-2; TRBD2 aligns across 10 bases. Trimming removed 2 bases from V and 2 bases from J; junction bases left unmatched: 3. The CDR3 length is 16 residues. Germline V gene sequence: CDR1 SGHRS, CDR2 YFSETQ. The full variable domain, rest sourced from reference TRBV5-1 and TRBJ2-2, is KAGVTQTPRYLIKTRGQQVTLSCSPISGHRSVSWYQQTPGQGLQFLFEYFSETQRNKGNFPGRFSGRQFSNSRSEMNVSTLELGDSALYLCASSFTSGTNTGELFFGEGSRLTVL.

The chain is built from TRBV15 and TRBJ1-2; the match to TRBD1 covers 8 bases. V lost 0 bases to trimming and J lost 2 bases; unmatched junction nucleotides: 2. The CDR3 length is 15 residues. The germline V gene encodes CDR1 LNHNV and CDR2 YYDKDF (reference sequence). The CDR3 reads CATSRERDRNYGYTF. CDR3 bases: TGTGCCACCAGCAGAGAACGGGACAGGAACTATGGCTACACCTTC.

The rearrangement uses TRBV9 and TRBJ1-1, with D maybe TRBD1 (5 bases). Germline CDR1 reads SGDLS; CDR2 reads YYNGEE. CDR3 length: 15 amino acids. V shed 3 bases and J shed 0 bases, with 12 bases lying between them. The CDR3 loop reads CASSGGDGLNTEAFF. The DNA for the CDR3 is TGTGCCAGCAGCGGGGGGGACGGATTGAACACTGAAGCTTTCTTT.

This rearrangement joins TRBV28 to TRBJ1-2; 7 bases line up with TRBD1. CDR3 length equals 15 residues. Unmatched junction bases numbered 12, after V lost 7 bases and J lost 4 bases. Germline CDR1 and CDR2: MDHEN and SYDVKM. The CDR3 DNA reads TGTGCCAGCAACTTGTCAGGGGGACAGAGCTATGGCTACACCTTC. The encoded protein is CASNLSGGQSYGYTF.

Concerning this clone: One end of the junction does not line up with germline, which may come from a read error. The chain is built from TRBV30 and TRBJ2-7; 8 bases are shared with TRBD1. The CDR3 is made up of 16 amino acids. Germline-derived CDR1 and CDR2 are GTSNPN and SVGIG (reference sequence). The CDR3 loop reads CAWSANYRGFPLFRDF. The CDR3 DNA is TGTGCCTGGAGTGCGAATTACAGGGGGTTCCCTCTATTTCGGGATTTC.